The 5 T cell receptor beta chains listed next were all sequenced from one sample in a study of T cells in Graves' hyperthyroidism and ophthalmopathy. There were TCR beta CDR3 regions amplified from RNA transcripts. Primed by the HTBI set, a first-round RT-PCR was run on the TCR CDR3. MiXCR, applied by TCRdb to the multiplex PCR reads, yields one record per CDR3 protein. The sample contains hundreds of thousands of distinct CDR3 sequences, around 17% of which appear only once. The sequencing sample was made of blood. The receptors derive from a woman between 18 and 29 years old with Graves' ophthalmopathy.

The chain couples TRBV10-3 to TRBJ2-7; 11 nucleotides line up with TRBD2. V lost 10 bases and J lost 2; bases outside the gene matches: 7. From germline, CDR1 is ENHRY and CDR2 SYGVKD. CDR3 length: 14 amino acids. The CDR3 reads CATIAGGLTYEQYF. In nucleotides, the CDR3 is TGTGCCACCATAGCGGGAGGGCTAACCTACGAGCAGTACTTC.

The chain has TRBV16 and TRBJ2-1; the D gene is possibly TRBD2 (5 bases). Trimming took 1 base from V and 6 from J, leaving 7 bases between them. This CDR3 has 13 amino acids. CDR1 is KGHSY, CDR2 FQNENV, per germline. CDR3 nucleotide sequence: TGTGCCAGCAGCCAATTAGGACTCAATGAGCAGTTCTTC. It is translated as CASSQLGLNEQFF. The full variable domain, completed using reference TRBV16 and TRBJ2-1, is GEEVAQTPKHLVRGEGQKAKLYCAPIKGHSYVFWYQQVLKNEFKFLISFQNENVFDETGMPKERFSAKCLPNSPCSLEIQATKLEDSAVYFCASSQLGLNEQFFGPGTRLTVL.

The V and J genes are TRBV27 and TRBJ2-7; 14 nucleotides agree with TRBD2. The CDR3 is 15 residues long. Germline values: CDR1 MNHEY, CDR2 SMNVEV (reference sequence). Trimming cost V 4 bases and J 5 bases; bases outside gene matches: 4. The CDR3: CASSSKTSGGDEQYF. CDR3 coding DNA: TGTGCCAGCAGTTCCAAGACTAGCGGGGGGGACGAGCAGTACTTC.

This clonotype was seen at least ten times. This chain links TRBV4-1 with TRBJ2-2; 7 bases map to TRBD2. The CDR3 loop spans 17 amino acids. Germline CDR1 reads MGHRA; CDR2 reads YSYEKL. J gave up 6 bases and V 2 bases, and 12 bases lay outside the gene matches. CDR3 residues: CASSQQAFAGDAGELFF. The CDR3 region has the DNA TGCGCCAGCAGCCAACAGGCGTTCGCGGGGGATGCCGGGGAGCTGTTTTTT.

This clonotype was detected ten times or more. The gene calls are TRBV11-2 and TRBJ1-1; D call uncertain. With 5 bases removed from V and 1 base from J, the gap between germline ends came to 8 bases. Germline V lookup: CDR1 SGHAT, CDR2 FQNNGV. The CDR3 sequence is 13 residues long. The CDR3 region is CASSPRGNTEAFF. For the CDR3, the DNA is TGTGCCAGCAGCCCCCGCGGGAACACTGAAGCTTTCTTT.